A selection of T cell receptor beta chains follows, all from one sample in a study of blood T cells in healthy people across ages. TCRdb used MiXCR to reprocess the 5' RACE reads, holding one entry per CDR3 protein. Of fewer than 800,000 distinct CDR3 sequences in the sample, approximately 25% were seen once. These records were also assigned to another study, of T cells of mothers and their children.

The source material was blood. The receptors were gathered from a boy aged 10-17 years in good health. Each CDR3 is given with its conserved first and last residue. D genes are given only for firm matches. Clone size is shown for a subset of rows, as once, few, many or a class of expanded clone.

v_gene	j_gene	abundance	d_gene	CDR3nt	CDR3aa
TRBV29-1	TRBJ2-1	-	-	TGCAGCGTGGCCCCCGGGGGCAGCTCCTACAATGAGCAGTTCTTC	CSVAPGGSSYNEQFF
TRBV28	TRBJ2-7	few	TRBD2	TGTGCCAGCAGTTTGGGGGGGACCTCCTACGAGCAGTACTTC	CASSLGGTSYEQYF
TRBV6-2/TRBV6-3	TRBJ2-5	few	-	TGTGCCAGCAGGAGGGGACACAAAGAGACCCAGTACTTC	CASRRGHKETQYF
TRBV28	TRBJ1-5	-	-	TGTGCCAGCAGTCATGAGCCCCGAGGGCTCGATCAGCCCCAGCATTTT	CASSHEPRGLDQPQHF
TRBV12-3/TRBV12-4	TRBJ1-2	few	-	TGTGCCAGCAGTCCAGGACAGACGAGGGGCTATGGCTACACCTTC	CASSPGQTRGYGYTF
TRBV11-2	TRBJ2-7	-	-	TGTGTCAGCAGCTTACAGCCAAGCTCCTACGAGCAGTACTTC	CVSSLQPSSYEQYF
TRBV12-3/TRBV12-4	TRBJ2-1	few	TRBD2	TGTGCCAGCAGTGAGTTTGGGACTAGCGGAAGAGGCTCCTACAATGAGCAGTTCTTC	CASSEFGTSGRGSYNEQFF
TRBV28	TRBJ2-1	-	TRBD2	TGTGCCAGCAGTTCAAGGGGACTAGCGGGATACAATGAGCAGTTCTTC	CASSSRGLAGYNEQFF
TRBV5-5	TRBJ2-7	few	TRBD1	TGTGCCAGCAGCTCACTGACAGGGGGCTTCGACGAGCAGTACTTC	CASSSLTGGFDEQYF
TRBV29-1	TRBJ1-2	-	-	TGCAGCGTTGACAGGGAGGAAGGCTACACCTTC	CSVDREEGYTF
TRBV2	TRBJ1-5	-	-	TGTGCCAGCAGTGAATCCAGGGGCTATCAGCCCCAGCATTTT	CASSESRGYQPQHF
TRBV7-9	TRBJ2-7	few	TRBD2	TGTGCTAGCAGCTCCGGGACTAGGGCTTACGAGCAGTACTTC	CASSSGTRAYEQYF
TRBV7-2	TRBJ2-5	-	-	TGTGCCAGCAGCTTAGGAGAATTCCGGACTGCTCAAGAGACCCAGTACTTC	CASSLGEFRTAQETQYF
TRBV27	TRBJ1-3	-	TRBD1	TGTGCCAGCAGTTCCCCCCGACAGGGTGGAAACACCATATATTTT	CASSSPRQGGNTIYF
TRBV15	TRBJ1-5	few	TRBD1	TGTGCCACCAGCGGGGACAGGGGGTTGGGTGATCATCAGCCCCAGCATTTT	CATSGDRGLGDHQPQHF
TRBV29-1	TRBJ1-1	few	-	TGCAGCGTTGAAGTCAGCTTGAACACTGAAGCTTTCTTT	CSVEVSLNTEAFF
TRBV27	TRBJ2-7	-	-	TGTGCCAGCGTGGGTTTGTCGCGTAACGAGCAGTACTTC	CASVGLSRNEQYF
TRBV28	TRBJ1-1	few	-	TGTGCCAGCAGTTCTAGGTTTGAAGCTTTCTTT	CASSSRFEAFF
TRBV12-3/TRBV12-4	TRBJ2-7	-	-	TGTGCCGGCAGACAAGACTACGAGCAGTACTTC	CAGRQDYEQYF
TRBV14	TRBJ2-1	-	-	TGTGCCAGCAGCCAAGACCATATAAATGAGCAGTTCTTC	CASSQDHINEQFF
TRBV6-1	TRBJ1-1	few	-	TGTGCCAGCAGGTCGGAACGATCGGCAACCTTTAACACTGAAGCTTTCTTT	CASRSERSATFNTEAFF
TRBV3-1	TRBJ2-7	-	-	TGTGCCAGCAGCCAAGAAGTCCGATCCTACGAGCAGTACTTC	CASSQEVRSYEQYF
TRBV29-1	TRBJ2-2	-	TRBD1	TGCAGCGTTGTAGACAGGGTGGCCGGGGAGCTGTTTTTT	CSVVDRVAGELFF
TRBV4-3	TRBJ2-1	-	-	TGCGCCAGCAGCCAATTCGCGCAGGGGCTTTATAACAATGAGCAGTTCTTC	CASSQFAQGLYNNEQFF
TRBV2	TRBJ2-5	-	-	TGTGCCAGCAGTTTGTACAGGGTGCAAGAGACCCAGTACTTC	CASSLYRVQETQYF
TRBV6-5	TRBJ2-3	-	-	TGTGCCAGCAGTTACCCCGTGGGTTTGGATACGCAGTATTTT	CASSYPVGLDTQYF
TRBV28	TRBJ2-7	-	-	TGTGCCAGCAACGCCAGGCTTAGTTCCTACGAGCAGTACTTC	CASNARLSSYEQYF
TRBV27	TRBJ2-1	few	-	TGTGCCAGCAGTTTAGGGTGGGAGGCAACCGAGCAGTTCTTC	CASSLGWEATEQFF
TRBV20-1	TRBJ2-4	few	-	TGCAGTGCTAAACAGGGAGGGGACATTCAGTACTTC	CSAKQGGDIQYF
TRBV4-2	TRBJ1-1	few	-	TGTGCCAGCAGCTTCGAGGAGGCCGCGGACACTGAAGCTTTCTTT	CASSFEEAADTEAFF
TRBV20-1	TRBJ1-1	-	-	TGCAGTGCTCCCAGTGGGGACGGCCCAGGGTTTGCTGAAGCTTTCTTT	CSAPSGDGPGFAEAFF
TRBV6-2/TRBV6-3	TRBJ2-5	few	-	TGTGCCAGCAGTTTTTGGGTGGAAGAGACCCAGTACTTC	CASSFWVEETQYF
TRBV9	TRBJ2-7	once	TRBD2	TGTGCCAGCAGCGCTGGGACTAGCGGGAGGATAAGCTCCTACGAGCAGTACTTC	CASSAGTSGRISSYEQYF
TRBV14	TRBJ1-2	-	-	TGTGCCAGCAGCCAACAGGGATGGTATGGCTACACCTTC	CASSQQGWYGYTF
TRBV7-2	TRBJ1-2	once	TRBD1	TGCGCCAGCAGCTCCCGACAGGGGGTATATGGCTACACCTTC	CASSSRQGVYGYTF
TRBV27	TRBJ1-6	few	-	TGTGCCAGCAGTTTACCTCAAAGAAATTCACCCCTCCACTTT	CASSLPQRNSPLHF
TRBV9	TRBJ1-4	-	TRBD1	TGTGCCGGCAGCTCGACAGGGGAAGAAAAACTGTTTTTT	CAGSSTGEEKLFF
TRBV21-1	TRBJ1-2	-	-	TGTGCCAGCAGCCCCAGGGGGACCACTGGCTACACCTTC	CASSPRGTTGYTF
TRBV7-9	TRBJ2-7	few	-	TGTGCCAGCAGCTTAGGTCAAGGAGGGTTTTTCGACGAGCAGTACTTC	CASSLGQGGFFDEQYF
TRBV7-8	TRBJ2-2	once	TRBD2	TGTGCCAGCAGCTTCAACCCTGGCGGGAGAATCGGCGGGGAGCTGTTTTTT	CASSFNPGGRIGGELFF
TRBV5-6	TRBJ2-1	-	TRBD2	TGTGCCAGCAGGGGACTAGCGGCACCGCAGTTCTTC	CASRGLAAPQFF
TRBV12-3/TRBV12-4	TRBJ2-5	-	TRBD1	TGTGCCAGCAGACCAGCCCCTCGGACAGGGCAAGAGACCCAGTACTTC	CASRPAPRTGQETQYF
TRBV5-1	TRBJ1-4	-	TRBD1	TGCGCCAGCAGCAAGACAGGGGTGGATGAAAAACTGTTTTTT	CASSKTGVDEKLFF
TRBV19	TRBJ1-4	few	-	TGTGCCAGTAGTCCTGGAGTCGAAAAACTGTTTTTT	CASSPGVEKLFF
TRBV4-1	TRBJ2-3	-	TRBD2	TGCGCCAGCAGCCAAGTTTTAGCGGGAGGTCCAGATACGCAGTATTTT	CASSQVLAGGPDTQYF
TRBV28	TRBJ2-2	few	-	TGTGCCAGCGAGGGGACCATCACCGGGGAGCTGTTTTTT	CASEGTITGELFF
TRBV11-2	TRBJ2-1	-	-	TGTGCCAGCAGCTTGGAGGGGGCTAGCGGTTACTCCTACAATGAGCAGTTCTTC	CASSLEGASGYSYNEQFF
TRBV9	TRBJ2-7	-	-	TGTGCCAGCAGCGCCCGGGACCGGAACTACGAGCAGTACTTC	CASSARDRNYEQYF